This T cell receptor beta chain comes out of a study of early T cells in non-severe SARS-CoV-2 infection. Study summary: Sequencing targeted bulk RNA from unsorted whole blood, leaving chains unpaired.

In regard to this clonotype: The conserved phenylalanine or tryptophan is not found at the CDR3 terminus, so this likely reflects a read error.

In TCRdb, the 5' RACE reads were re-called with MiXCR into one record per CDR3 protein. The sample shows about 83,000 distinct CDR3 sequences, roughly 13% of them seen only once. This TCR was recovered from an adult who was a healthcare worker with PCR-confirmed SARS-CoV-2 infection or an uninfected control (not recorded which). Sequencing was carried out using whole blood.

CDR3 nucleotide sequence: TGCGCCGGAAGGGGGCCCGGGGAGCTGTTTTAT. Amino acid sequence: CAGRGPGELFY. The chain employs TRBV10-2 and TRBJ2-2; 7 nucleotides line up with TRBD1. The CDR3 is made up of 11 amino acids. Germline assignment: CDR1 WSHSY and CDR2 SAAADI. Trimming removed 11 bases from V and 6 bases from J; junction bases left unmatched: 3.